One and the same sample provided the 2 T cell receptor beta chains below, sequenced in a study of CD8 T cells in ankylosing spondylitis. These receptors lack a known antigen. Notes on the study in general: One TCR beta motif, made up of under ten highly homologous variants, appeared characteristic of ankylosing spondylitis blood.

TCRdb fed the 5' RACE reads into MiXCR, producing one record per CDR3 protein. The table has 400,000 to 450,000 distinct CDR3 sequences, roughly 17% seen once. Sequencing was performed on blood, either unsorted or a sorted T cell fraction (not recorded which). The origin of the receptors is a male donor with ankylosing spondylitis.

In this sample, this clonotype turned up a few times. CDR3 amino acids: CATSRGGLAGVAGELFF. As DNA, the CDR3 is TGTGCCACCAGCAGAGGGGGACTAGCGGGAGTCGCCGGGGAGCTGTTTTTT. The V call is TRBV15, the J call TRBJ2-2; 14 positions agree with TRBD2. CDR3 length: 17 residues. Germline V gives CDR1 LNHNV, CDR2 YYDKDF (reference sequence). J lost 6 bases, V lost 1 base, and 4 bases had no gene match.

The chain links TRBV29-1 to TRBJ1-1; the D is unclear. Trimming removed 6 bases at V and 0 bases at J, with 8 bases between. The CDR3 is made up of 12 amino acids. CDR1 and CDR2 from the germline V gene are SQVTM and ANQGSEA. As DNA, the CDR3 is TGCAGCGTATATCTCATGAACACTGAAGCTTTCTTT. It translates to CSVYLMNTEAFF.